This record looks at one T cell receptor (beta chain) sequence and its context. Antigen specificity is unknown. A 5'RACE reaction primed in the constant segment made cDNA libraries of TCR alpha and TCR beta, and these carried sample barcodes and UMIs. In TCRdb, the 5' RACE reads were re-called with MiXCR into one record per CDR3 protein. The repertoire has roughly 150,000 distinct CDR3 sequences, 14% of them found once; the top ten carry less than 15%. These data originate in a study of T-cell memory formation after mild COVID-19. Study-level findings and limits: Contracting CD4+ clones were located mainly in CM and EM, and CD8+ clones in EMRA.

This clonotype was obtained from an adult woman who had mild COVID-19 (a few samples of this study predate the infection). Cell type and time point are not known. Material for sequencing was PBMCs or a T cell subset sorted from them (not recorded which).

In DNA, the CDR3 is TGCGCCAGCACTCACCAGTCAGGGGGACAGGGGGCTTGGGGCACTGAAGCTTTCTTT. This gives the protein CASTHQSGGQGAWGTEAFF. The chain employs TRBV23-1 and TRBJ1-1; TRBD1 agrees at 12 bases. TRBV23-1 is reported as an ORF; its role is uncertain. The length of the CDR3 is 19 residues. The V gene end was trimmed by 7 bases and the J gene end by 4 bases; junction bases not matched to a gene: 19.